This is a list of T cell receptor beta chains from one sample in a study of blood T cells in healthy people across ages. Using its own MiXCR run on the 5' RACE reads, TCRdb lists one record per CDR3 protein. In the table there are 800,000 or so distinct CDR3 sequences, approximately 25% of which are singletons. The same specimen was also included in a second study, on T cells of mothers and their children.

Sequencing was carried out using blood. These TCRs come from a boy aged 5-17 years in good health. Each CDR3 is given with its conserved first and last residue. D genes are given only for firm matches. For some rows the clone size is stated as once, few or many, or as a class when expanded; others skip it.

j_call | v_call | clone_size | d_call | cdr3_nt | cdr3_aa
TRBJ2-5 | TRBV20-1 | once | TRBD2 | TGCAGTGCTAGGCTAGCGGGAGCCCGGGAGACCCAGTACTTC | CSARLAGARETQYF
TRBJ2-2 | TRBV12-3/TRBV12-4 | - | - | TGTGCCAGCAGTTTACCCCAGGGGTTTGACACCGGGGAGCTGTTTTTT | CASSLPQGFDTGELFF
TRBJ2-1 | TRBV6-4 | - | TRBD1 | TGTGCCAGCAGAGCAGGGGGCTCCAATGAGCAGTTCTTC | CASRAGGSNEQFF
TRBJ2-5 | TRBV28 | - | TRBD1 | TGTGCCAGCACCGTACAGGGGGCGGGTAACCAAGAGACCCAGTACTTC | CASTVQGAGNQETQYF
TRBJ1-1 | TRBV7-9 | - | - | TGTGCCAGCGGCCCCGAGACGTACATGAACACTGAAGCTTTCTTT | CASGPETYMNTEAFF
TRBJ2-5 | TRBV7-6 | - | TRBD2 | TGTGCCAGCAGCGGTACGGGACTAGCGGGCAGAGACAAAGAGACCCAGTACTTC | CASSGTGLAGRDKETQYF
TRBJ2-3 | TRBV30 | few | - | TGTGCCTGGAGCCCCGGGGACACTATTAGCACAGATACGCAGTATTTT | CAWSPGDTISTDTQYF
TRBJ2-5 | TRBV29-1 | - | - | TGCAGCGTTGAATCGCGTGGGGACCGACAAGAGACCCAGTACTTC | CSVESRGDRQETQYF
TRBJ2-3 | TRBV12-3/TRBV12-4 | - | - | TGTGCCAGCTGGCAGGGGGGCGGGACTCGGACGCAGTATTTT | CASWQGGGTRTQYF
TRBJ2-7 | TRBV7-2 | few | - | TGTGCCAGCAGCGCCATGACGGGAACCTACGAGCAGTACTTC | CASSAMTGTYEQYF
TRBJ2-1 | TRBV6-2/TRBV6-3 | - | - | TGTGCCAGCTCGAGGACAGTCATCGGTGGTCAAGGAAGAAGTGAGCAGTTCTTC | CASSRTVIGGQGRSEQFF
TRBJ2-7 | TRBV20-1 | - | - | TGCAGTGCTCCAATTCACAACGAGCAGTACTTC | CSAPIHNEQYF
TRBJ2-3 | TRBV5-1 | - | - | TGCGCCAGCAGCTATGAGGGGACCACAGATACGCAGTATTTT | CASSYEGTTDTQYF
TRBJ1-5 | TRBV20-1 | - | TRBD1 | TGCAGTGCTCTCCTGACAGGGGGCAATCAGCCCCAGCATTTT | CSALLTGGNQPQHF
TRBJ1-2 | TRBV6-2/TRBV6-3 | many | TRBD1 | TGTGCCAGCAGTTTCGGGACAGACTATGGCTACACCTTC | CASSFGTDYGYTF
TRBJ2-7 | TRBV10-3 | - | - | TGTGCCATCAGTGATCCCCAGGTCCCCTACGAGCAGTACTTC | CAISDPQVPYEQYF
TRBJ2-3 | TRBV7-9 | - | - | TGTGCCAGCAGCTCCTTGGTGGGGACGCAGTATTTT | CASSSLVGTQYF
TRBJ2-3 | TRBV29-1 | few | TRBD2 | TGCAGCGCCGAGCGGGACTACACAGATACGCAGTATTTT | CSAERDYTDTQYF
TRBJ1-6 | TRBV30 | few | TRBD1 | TGTGCCTGTATGGACAGGGGGTTTTCACCCCTCCACTTT | CACMDRGFSPLHF
TRBJ2-7 | TRBV25-1 | - | TRBD1 | TGTGCCAGCAGAAATTCACAGGGGGCTATGGGCGAGCAGTACTTC | CASRNSQGAMGEQYF
TRBJ2-3 | TRBV29-1 | - | - | TGCAGCGTGTTATCTGATACGCAGTATTTT | CSVLSDTQYF
TRBJ2-2 | TRBV5-4 | few | - | TGTGCCAGCAGCTCCCGGCGGGGGCCGGGGCCCGGGGAGCTGTTTTTT | CASSSRRGPGPGELFF
TRBJ1-5 | TRBV7-9 | few | - | TGTGCCAGCAGCTATACCGGGAGCAATCAGCCCCAGCATTTT | CASSYTGSNQPQHF
TRBJ2-3 | TRBV20-1 | few | TRBD2 | TGCAGTGCTAGAGATCCCGAGACTAGCCCAAGCACAGATACGCAGTATTTT | CSARDPETSPSTDTQYF
TRBJ2-1 | TRBV2 | - | - | TGTGCCAGCAATTCGGGGACCCTCCCGCACCTTTACAATGAGCAGTTCTTC | CASNSGTLPHLYNEQFF
TRBJ2-5 | TRBV10-3 | few | - | TGTGCCATCAGTACAGCGGGCACGGTTGAGACCCAGTACTTC | CAISTAGTVETQYF
TRBJ2-4 | TRBV19 | - | TRBD2 | TGTGCCAGTAGCCCCGCGGGGGACATTCAGTACTTC | CASSPAGDIQYF
TRBJ2-7 | TRBV27 | - | TRBD2 | TGTGCCAGCAGCGTAGCGGGAGCCCTCTCCTACGAGCAGTACTTC | CASSVAGALSYEQYF
TRBJ2-1 | TRBV7-9 | once | - | TGTGCCAGCAGCCAAGGAACTCCTAATGAGCAGTTCTTC | CASSQGTPNEQFF
TRBJ1-1 | TRBV28 | - | TRBD1 | TGTGCCAGCAGTTTATACGACTTGGGACAGGGCGTAACTGAAACTTTCTTT | CASSLYDLGQGVTETFF
TRBJ2-3 | TRBV6-1 | few | TRBD2 | TGTGCCAGCAGTGAGACTAGCGGGGGGTTAGATACGCGGTATTTT | CASSETSGGLDTRYF
TRBJ2-3 | TRBV11-2 | - | TRBD2 | TGTGCCAGCAGCTTAGACGCGGGGGGGACAGATACGCAGTATTTT | CASSLDAGGTDTQYF
TRBJ1-4 | TRBV15 | few | - | TGTGCCACCAGCAGAGCTGGGGGGTTAGCGGAAAAACTGTTTTTT | CATSRAGGLAEKLFF
TRBJ1-6 | TRBV20-1 | - | - | TGCAGTGCTACTATTGACGGGCGCCCTGACTCACCCCTCCACTTT | CSATIDGRPDSPLHF
TRBJ2-1 | TRBV15 | few | - | TGTGCCACCAGCAGAGGAGGCGGGGCCACAGATGAGCAGTTCTTC | CATSRGGGATDEQFF
TRBJ1-2 | TRBV9 | - | - | TGTGCCAGCAGCGTAGTGGGGACCTATGGCTACACCTTC | CASSVVGTYGYTF
TRBJ2-7 | TRBV5-5 | few | - | TGTGCCAGCAGCTTTGGACGGAAGACCTACGAGCAGTACTTC | CASSFGRKTYEQYF
TRBJ1-4 | TRBV15 | - | - | TGTGCCACCAGCAGAGTTCCCGGAAAACTGTTTTTT | CATSRVPGKLFF
TRBJ2-7 | TRBV12-3/TRBV12-4 | - | - | TGTGCCAGCAGTTCCAGGACGGGTCCCTCCTACGAGCAGTACTTC | CASSSRTGPSYEQYF
TRBJ2-7 | TRBV19 | - | - | TGTGCCAGTGCTTGGGACCGTCACTCCTACGAGCAGTACTTC | CASAWDRHSYEQYF
TRBJ1-5 | TRBV5-1 | - | - | TGCGCCAGCAGTCCCGGACTGACAACGTATAGTAATCAGCCCCAGCATTTT | CASSPGLTTYSNQPQHF
TRBJ1-4 | TRBV28 | - | TRBD1 | TGTGCCAGCAGTCTTAATGACAGGGGAAGGGAACTGTTTTTT | CASSLNDRGRELFF
TRBJ2-3 | TRBV19 | few | - | TGTGCCAGTAGCAACACCCAGGGAGATACGCAGTATTTT | CASSNTQGDTQYF